Listed here are 31 T cell receptor beta chains from one sample, sequenced in a study of regulatory T cells in long-lasting Graves disease. Both iRepertoire HTBI primers and Arm-PCR of CDR3 regions were used to build the TCR beta libraries. MiXCR, applied by TCRdb to the multiplex PCR reads, yields one record per CDR3 protein. The data hold about 440,000 distinct CDR3 sequences, with 15% observed a single time. Time point given: newly diagnosed GD, antithyroid drugs for less than 3 months. The TCR library was made from RNA that had been extracted from PBMCs in TRIzol. The data also belong to a second study, concerning T cells in Graves' hyperthyroidism and ophthalmopathy.

Material: peripheral blood mononuclear cells (PBMCs), obtained at new diagnosis, from a patient treated with antithyroid drugs. Source of these receptors: a woman in her twenties or thirties with Graves disease.

This clonotype was seen ten or more times. The chain couples TRBV20-1 to TRBJ2-7, with a weak D call TRBD2 (6 bases). The germline gives CDR1 DFQATT, CDR2 SNEGSKA (reference sequence). Trimming took 5 bases from V and 6 from J, leaving 11 bases between them. The CDR3 spans 11 residues. CDR3 loop: CSARERTEQYF. CDR3 bases: TGCAGTGCTCGGGAGCGGACCGAGCAGTACTTC.

This clonotype was recorded at least ten times. The chain is built from TRBV6-5 and TRBJ1-1; D gene ambiguous. The germline CDR1 and CDR2 sequences are MNHEY and SVGAGI. Trimming removed 4 bases at V and 5 bases at J, with 5 bases between. This CDR3 has 11 amino acids. The CDR3 DNA follows: TGTGCCAGCAGTTGGAGTACTGAAGCTTTCTTT. Its translation is CASSWSTEAFF.

The chain joins TRBV4-1 to TRBJ2-5, with 11 bases identical to TRBD2. Germline CDR1 and CDR2: MGHRA and YSYEKL. The V segment lost 3 bases and the J segment 3 bases; nucleotides outside the gene matches: 6. The CDR3 runs 16 residues. The CDR3 sequence is CASSQTSLAGEETQYF. As DNA, the CDR3 is TGCGCCAGCAGCCAGACCTCACTAGCGGGAGAAGAGACCCAGTACTTC.

This clonotype was recorded many times. V gene TRBV28 combines with J gene TRBJ2-1; unclear D gene. The V gene's germline CDR1 is MDHEN and CDR2 SYDVKM. V gave up 2 bases and J gave up 0 bases, with 17 bases separating them. The CDR3 spans 18 residues. The CDR3 reads CASSLIPQVTSSYNEQFF. The CDR3 region has the DNA TGTGCCAGCAGTTTAATCCCCCAAGTTACGAGCTCCTACAATGAGCAGTTCTTC. Full variable domain (missing parts from reference TRBV28 and TRBJ2-1): DVKVTQSSRYLVKRTGEKVFLECVQDMDHENMFWYRQDPGLGLRLIYFSYDVKMKEKGDIPEGYSVSREKKERFSLILESASTNQTSMYLCASSLIPQVTSSYNEQFFGPGTRLTVL.

The chain combines TRBV7-9 with TRBJ1-2; tentative D call: TRBD1 (5 bases). V was clipped by 5 bases and J by 4 bases, with 20 bases between them. This CDR3 is built from 16 residues. CDR1 is SEHNR and CDR2 is FQNEAQ in the germline V gene (reference sequence). CDR3 DNA sequence: TGTGCCAGCAGCCAAGATGTGGCAGGGCCCGGCTATGGCTACACCTTC. This encodes CASSQDVAGPGYGYTF.

This sequence joins TRBV5-1 and TRBJ1-1; a possible D gene is TRBD1 (5 bases). V gave up 1 base and J gave up 2 bases, with 9 bases separating them. CDR3 length equals 14 residues. CDR1 and CDR2 from the germline V gene are SGHRS and YFSETQ. The CDR3 DNA is TGCGCCAGCAGCTTGTCGGGACCCAACACTGAAGCTTTCTTT. Translated, it gives CASSLSGPNTEAFF.

The chain links TRBV7-9 to TRBJ1-2, with TRBD1 as a possible D gene (5 bases). The V gene lost 6 bases and the J gene lost 6 bases, with 17 bases spanning the gap. Germline V gene data show CDR1 as SEHNR and CDR2 as FQNEAQ (reference sequence). The CDR3 contains 14 residues. DNA of the CDR3: TGTGCCAGCAGTTCCACCGGGGCTCCCCATGGCTACACCTTC. This encodes CASSSTGAPHGYTF. Filled out from reference TRBV7-9 and TRBJ1-2, the complete variable domain reads DTGVSQNPRHKITKRGQNVTFRCDPISEHNRLYWYRQTLGQGPEFLTYFQNEAQLEKSRLLSDRFSAERPKGSFSTLEIQRTEQGDSAMYLCASSSTGAPHGYTFGSGTRLTVV.

V usage is TRBV28 and J usage is TRBJ1-5; 10 bases fit TRBD1. Trimming removed 3 bases from V and 4 bases from J; junction bases left unmatched: 12. In germline, CDR1 is MDHEN, CDR2 SYDVKM. The CDR3 contains 18 residues. The CDR3 coding sequence is TGTGCCAGCAGTTTGGGGACAGGGGAATATCCTAGGAATCAGCCCCAGCATTTT. This translates into CASSLGTGEYPRNQPQHF.

The gene calls are TRBV12-3 or TRBV12-4 and TRBJ1-5, with D perhaps TRBD1 (5 bases). V was clipped by 8 bases and J by 0 bases, with 17 bases between them. The CDR3 consists of 16 residues. Written as DNA, the CDR3 is TGTGCCAGCTCGCGGGCAGGGATTGATAGCAATCAGCCCCAGCATTTT. Amino acid sequence: CASSRAGIDSNQPQHF.

The chain combines TRBV24-1 with TRBJ1-2; 7 bases line up with TRBD1. Losses at the gene ends were 4 bases for V and 7 bases for J; bases not matched to a gene: 11. This CDR3 contains 15 residues. Germline V CDR1 and CDR2: KGHDR, SFDVKD. The CDR3 protein is CATSDSDRDGAGYTF. In nucleotides, the CDR3 is TGTGCCACCAGTGACAGTGACAGGGACGGCGCTGGCTACACCTTC.

This clonotype was observed many times. The chain is built from TRBV27 and TRBJ1-1; the D is unclear. Germline CDR1 is MNHEY and CDR2 is SMNVEV (reference sequence). CDR3 length equals 13 residues. V was pared by 6 bases and J by 4 bases, with 12 bases between. CDR3 residues: CASSTVGPTEAFF. In DNA, the CDR3 is TGTGCCAGCAGCACCGTAGGACCCACTGAAGCTTTCTTT.

This clonotype has more than one count but fewer than ten. This chain uses TRBV7-9 with TRBJ1-6; 9 nucleotides align to TRBD1. The CDR3 loop spans 18 amino acids. The V segment lost 3 bases and the J segment 7 bases; nucleotides outside the gene matches: 13. Germline-derived CDR1 and CDR2 are SEHNR and FQNEAQ (reference sequence). The CDR3 reads CASSFFATGGVQNSPLHF. The CDR3 nucleotides are TGTGCCAGCAGCTTTTTTGCAACAGGGGGCGTACAGAATTCACCCCTCCACTTT.

This clonotype has at least ten counts. The chain combines TRBV6-1 with TRBJ2-5; 8 nucleotides agree with TRBD1. Per germline, CDR1 MNHNS and CDR2 SASEGT. V shed 8 bases and J 5 bases; nucleotides not matched to a gene: 7. The CDR3 has 13 amino acids. The chain's CDR3 is CASAAGGAETQYF. CDR3 nucleotide sequence: TGTGCCAGCGCCGCAGGGGGCGCCGAGACCCAGTACTTC.

This clonotype was counted between two and nine times. The rearrangement joins TRBV6-2 or TRBV6-3 to TRBJ2-2; a weak D match, TRBD1 (5 bases). This CDR3 comprises 14 residues. The V gene's germline CDR1 is MNHEY and CDR2 SVGEGT. The V and J ends lost 5 bases and 5 bases respectively, with 12 bases between them. The CDR3 is CASSQLGPTGELFF. CDR3 bases: TGTGCCAGCAGTCAGTTGGGGCCTACCGGGGAGCTGTTTTTT.

This clonotype was recorded at least ten times. CDR3 sequence (DNA): TGTGCCAGCAGTTTGCCGGACTCCTACGAGCAGTACTTC. It yields the protein CASSLPDSYEQYF. The V call is TRBV28, the J call TRBJ2-7, with D hard to call. CDR1 MDHEN and CDR2 SYDVKM come from the germline V gene. Trimming shortened V by 3 bases and J by 0 bases, and 6 bases separated the two germline ends. The CDR3 covers 13 residues.

In this sample, this clonotype turned up a few times. This chain connects TRBV5-4 to TRBJ2-3; 7 bases are a match to TRBD2. The CDR3 consists of 17 residues. After removal of 4 bases from V and 0 bases from J, the junction contained 11 bases not matched to a gene. Germline CDR1 is SGHNT and CDR2 is YYREEE (reference sequence). This chain's CDR3 is CASSDGASGFSTDTQYF. In DNA, the CDR3 is TGTGCCAGCAGCGACGGGGCTAGCGGCTTTAGCACAGATACGCAGTATTTT.

This clonotype appeared many times. V and J are TRBV18 and TRBJ2-7, with D tentatively TRBD2 (6 bases). V was cut by 1 base and J by 2 bases, with 9 bases left in between. The CDR3 has 14 amino acids. CDR1 is KGHSH and CDR2 is LQKENI in the germline V gene. In DNA, the CDR3 is TGTGCCAGCTCACCACAGGAGGGACCCTACGAGCAGTACTTC. Protein: CASSPQEGPYEQYF.

This clonotype has a count of ten or more. The rearrangement joins TRBV15 to TRBJ2-1; 9 nucleotides agree with TRBD2. In germline, CDR1 is LNHNV, CDR2 YYDKDF (reference sequence). Germline trimming cut 1 base from V and 12 bases from J; bases unmatched to any gene: 10. The CDR3 is made up of 15 amino acids. CDR3 coding DNA: TGTGCCACCAGCAGAGTGGCTAGCGGGACTAACGGGCAGTTCTTC. Residues: CATSRVASGTNGQFF.

The chain is built from TRBV20-1 and TRBJ2-7; a weak D match, TRBD2 (6 bases). Germline V lookup: CDR1 DFQATT, CDR2 SNEGSKA (reference sequence). The CDR3 length is 16 residues. V was cut by 5 bases and J by 0 bases, with 20 bases left in between. CDR3 nucleotide sequence: TGCAGTGCTGGCCCCTATCTTAGCGGACCCTCCTACGAGCAGTACTTC. Protein: CSAGPYLSGPSYEQYF.

This clonotype was seen at least ten times. This chain uses TRBV28 with TRBJ2-3; D is possibly TRBD2 (6 bases). This CDR3 has 18 amino acids. The germline CDR1 and CDR2 sequences are MDHEN and SYDVKM. The V end was cut by 7 bases, the J end by 0 bases, with 23 bases between. For the CDR3, the DNA is TGTGCCAGCAACGTCGGGGAGGACGGTAGGGCTAGCACAGATACGCAGTATTTT. Its protein product is CASNVGEDGRASTDTQYF.

This clonotype has just a few counts. For the CDR3, the DNA is TGTGCCAGCCGACTACGAGACACAGATACGCAGTATTTT. Amino acids: CASRLRDTDTQYF. The V and J genes are TRBV18 and TRBJ2-3; TRBD2 is a possible D gene (5 bases). Looked up from germline, CDR1 is KGHSH and CDR2 is LQKENI. V shed 8 bases and J shed 2 bases, with 11 bases lying between them. This CDR3 contains 13 residues.

This clonotype has a count of ten or more. This sequence joins TRBV30 and TRBJ2-2; D unclear. The CDR3 has 12 amino acids. Trimming left V 3 bases short and J 6 bases short, with 8 bases between. Germline V gene sequence: CDR1 GTSNPN, CDR2 SVGIG (reference sequence). CDR3 amino acids: CAWRGIAGELFF. In nucleotides, the CDR3 is TGTGCCTGGAGAGGGATAGCCGGGGAGCTGTTTTTT.

This clonotype was recorded many times. This chain connects TRBV20-1 to TRBJ2-1; D is perhaps TRBD1 (6 bases). Germline CDR1 DFQATT, CDR2 SNEGSKA (reference sequence). The CDR3 spans 14 residues. Trimming left V 5 bases short and J 8 bases short, with 19 bases between. CDR3 sequence (DNA): TGCAGTGCTGAGGGGGTTATCCGGGCGGATGAGCAGTTCTTC. Its protein product is CSAEGVIRADEQFF.

The V and J genes are TRBV28 and TRBJ2-1; D tentatively reads TRBD1 or TRBD2 (5 bases each). Deletions cut 6 bases from V and 10 bases from J, with 7 bases between. CDR3 length: 10 amino acids. Germline V gene sequence: CDR1 MDHEN, CDR2 SYDVKM. CDR3 nucleotides: TGTGCCAGCAGCGGGACGGAGCAGTTCTTC. Translation: CASSGTEQFF.

Ten or more counts support this clonotype. The V gene is TRBV11-2, the J gene TRBJ2-3; D is unresolved. CDR3 size: 15 residues. CDR1 and CDR2 from the germline V gene are SGHAT and FQNNGV. Between the trimmed V and J ends, which lost 0 bases and 3 bases, there was a span of 10 bases. CDR3 bases: TGTGCCAGCAGCTTAGATGATAGATGGACAGATACGCAGTATTTT. Its protein product is CASSLDDRWTDTQYF.

The chain uses TRBV5-1 and TRBJ2-7; 9 nucleotides match TRBD2. The CDR3 contains 14 residues. J lost 4 bases, V lost 0 bases, and 2 bases had no gene match. The germline V gene has CDR1 SGHRS and CDR2 YFSETQ. The CDR3 bases are TGCGCCAGCAGCTTGGTAACTAGCGGGTACGAGCAGTACTTC. This codes for CASSLVTSGYEQYF.

This clonotype was picked up many times. In DNA form, the CDR3 reads TGTGCCAGCAGAACCAGACCCCGGGACAGGGGACTAGCGGGAGCCGGGGAGCTGTTTTTT. Residues: CASRTRPRDRGLAGAGELFF. The J gene is TRBJ2-2, the V gene TRBV12-3 or TRBV12-4; 14 bases are a match to TRBD2. CDR3 length equals 20 residues. V was clipped by 6 bases and J by 6 bases; unmatched bases: 18.

This clonotype showed up just a few times. J is TRBJ1-5 and V is TRBV19; D unclear. The germline V gene encodes CDR1 LNHDA and CDR2 SQIVND (reference sequence). The V and J ends lost 4 bases and 11 bases respectively, with 12 bases between them. This CDR3 comprises 12 residues. The CDR3 nucleotides read TGTGCCAGTAGTACGTCGATAGGGACCCAGCATTTT. This encodes CASSTSIGTQHF. The whole variable domain, remainder taken from reference TRBV19 and TRBJ1-5, is DGGITQSPKYLFRKEGQNVTLSCEQNLNHDAMYWYRQDPGQGLRLIYYSQIVNDFQKGDIAEGYSVSREKKESFPLTVTSAQKNPTAFYLCASSTSIGTQHFGDGTRLSIL.

This clonotype was seen a handful of times. This chain uses TRBV7-3 with TRBJ2-3; 8 nucleotides match TRBD1. V dropped 6 bases and J dropped 2; count of bases not matched to a gene: 7. CDR3 length equals 15 residues. Germline V gene sequence: CDR1 SGHTA, CDR2 FQGTGA. The CDR3 sequence: CASSVTGGATDTQYF. In DNA, the CDR3 is TGTGCCAGCAGTGTAACAGGGGGAGCCACAGATACGCAGTATTTT. The full variable domain, rest sourced from reference TRBV7-3 and TRBJ2-3, is GAGVSQTPSNKVTEKGKYVELRCDPISGHTALYWYRQSLGQGPEFLIYFQGTGAADDSGLPNDRFFAVRPEGSVSTLKIQRTERGDSAVYLCASSVTGGATDTQYFGPGTRLTVL.

This clonotype was found many times. The V gene is TRBV14, the J gene TRBJ2-2; D is uncertain. The CDR3 has 14 residues. Germline V CDR1 and CDR2: SGHDN, FVKESK. Trimming cost V 7 bases and J 2 bases, with 11 bases left between them. DNA of the CDR3: TGTGCCAGCATGAAGTCCCTCAACACCGGGGAGCTGTTTTTT. Protein sequence: CASMKSLNTGELFF.

This clonotype was observed a few times. The chain couples TRBV10-3 to TRBJ2-2, with TRBD1 matching over 11 bases. CDR3 length equals 20 residues. The V and J ends lost 2 bases and 1 base, in that order; junction bases with no gene match: 12. Looked up from germline, CDR1 is ENHRY and CDR2 is SYGVKD. The CDR3 nucleotides read TGTGCCATCAGTGAGATGATCACCACCGGGACAGGGGGGAACACCGGGGAGCTGTTTTTT. Amino acid sequence: CAISEMITTGTGGNTGELFF.